This T cell receptor (beta chain) was recovered during a study of blood T cell repertoires in COVID-19. Germline-derived CDR1 and CDR2 are SGHRS and YFSETQ. The CDR3 covers 16 residues. V lost 2 bases and J lost 4; bases outside the gene matches: 6. Using immunoSEQ multiplex PCR, the repertoire was profiled, and TCRdb retains in-frame clones only, with some absent. In the table there are a few hundred thousand clones, around 87% of which are singletons. This clone was observed a few times. The chain carries TRBV5-1 and TRBJ2-2; 9 bases are shared with TRBD1. The sample comprised peripheral blood. The clonotype comes from a human donor in a cohort sampled during active COVID-19. In nucleotides, the CDR3 is TGCGCCAGCAGCTTCCGGGACAGGGCTCTCACCGGGGAGCTGTTTTTT. Residues: CASSFRDRALTGELFF.